This entry lists 24 T cell receptor beta chains sequenced from one sample in a study of CD8 T cells in Susac syndrome. The RNA, about 0.45 to 1 ug, was put through reverse transcription using random hexamers. TCRdb reanalysed the immunoSEQ multiplex PCR reads using MiXCR and keeps one entry per CDR3 protein. The repertoire holds 250,000 to 350,000 distinct CDR3 sequences, with about 91% as singletons. What was sequenced was CD4+ T cells from PBMCs. The receptors come from a human donor with multiple sclerosis.

This clonotype occurred once. J is TRBJ2-1 and V is TRBV7-3; 10 nucleotides agree with TRBD2. This CDR3 is built from 15 residues. The germline V gene encodes CDR1 SGHTA and CDR2 FQGTGA. With 2 bases clipped from V and 8 bases from J, the junction kept 6 bases outside the gene matches. The CDR3 loop reads CASSLQAGGRDEQFF. CDR3 in DNA: TGTGCCAGCAGCTTACAAGCGGGAGGGCGGGATGAGCAGTTCTTC.

V and J are TRBV19 and TRBJ2-1; TRBD2 aligns across 9 bases. This CDR3 spans 15 amino acids. V shed 7 bases and J 2 bases; nucleotides not matched to a gene: 6. Germline V CDR1 and CDR2: LNHDA, SQIVND (reference sequence). DNA for the CDR3: TGTGCCAGTACCCGTAGCGGGAGAACCTACAATGAGCAGTTCTTC. This sequence encodes CASTRSGRTYNEQFF.

This clonotype occurred once. This chain joins TRBV7-2 and TRBJ2-7, with a tentative D call TRBD2 (6 bases). Trimming shortened V by 5 bases and J by 2 bases, and 13 bases separated the two germline ends. This CDR3 comprises 14 residues. Per the germline V gene, CDR1 is SGHTA and CDR2 is FQGNSA. The CDR3 DNA reads TGTGCCAGCAGCCCCGGTCGCGGGGCCTACGAGCAGTACTTC. It encodes CASSPGRGAYEQYF.

This clonotype was recorded once. The V and J genes are TRBV25-1 and TRBJ1-4; D is unresolved. Germline V gives CDR1 MGHDK, CDR2 SYGVNS. The CDR3 spans 13 residues. With 4 bases removed from V and 3 bases from J, the gap between germline ends came to 6 bases. The CDR3 sequence is CASSVRANEKLFF. The CDR3 DNA reads TGTGCCAGCAGTGTCCGGGCTAATGAAAAACTGTTTTTT.

This clonotype was counted a single time. This sequence joins TRBV13 and TRBJ2-4, with D unclear. V lost 2 bases to trimming and J lost 1 base, with 9 bases between them. The V gene's germline CDR1 is PRHDT and CDR2 FYEKMQ (reference sequence). The CDR3 loop spans 15 amino acids. CDR3: CASSLSVMAKNIQYF. CDR3 nucleotide sequence: TGTGCCAGCAGCTTAAGTGTGATGGCCAAAAACATTCAGTACTTC.

The rearrangement uses TRBV7-2 and TRBJ2-7, with a tentative D call TRBD1 (6 bases). CDR1 is SGHTA and CDR2 is FQGNSA in the germline V gene. This CDR3 is built from 15 residues. Trimming pared 5 bases from V and 0 bases from J, leaving 14 bases between. For the CDR3, the DNA is TGTGCCAGCAGCACCCGGACAGAGGTCTCCTACGAGCAGTACTTC. Encoded protein: CASSTRTEVSYEQYF.

The V gene is TRBV3-1, the J gene TRBJ2-7; 13 bases are a match to TRBD2. The junction had 4 bases not matched to a gene; V was cut back by 3 bases and J by 2 bases. Per germline, CDR1 LGHDT and CDR2 YNNKEL (reference sequence). The CDR3 loop spans 16 amino acids. CDR3 sequence: CASSHRTSGGPYEQYF. The CDR3 coding sequence is TGTGCCAGCAGCCACCGGACTAGCGGGGGACCCTACGAGCAGTACTTC.

This chain connects TRBV7-6 to TRBJ2-5; D remains ambiguous. This CDR3 has 15 residues. Germline V gene lookup returns CDR1 SGHVS and CDR2 FNYEAQ. The V and J ends lost 1 base and 2 bases respectively, with 11 bases between them. The CDR3 nucleotides are TGTGCCAGCAGCTTAGAACCGGCTATACAAGAGACCCAGTACTTC. Protein sequence: CASSLEPAIQETQYF.

The chain recombines TRBV30 with TRBJ1-1; TRBD1 might be the D (6 bases). The V gene's germline CDR1 is GTSNPN and CDR2 SVGIG (reference sequence). V dropped 3 bases and J dropped 1 base, with 9 bases sitting between them. This CDR3 has 13 amino acids. The DNA of the CDR3 is TGTGCCTGGAGAGGGGGGTGGAACACTGAAGCTTTCTTT. This gives the protein CAWRGGWNTEAFF.

The V gene is TRBV6-2 or TRBV6-3, the J gene TRBJ2-3; D unresolved. The germline V gene encodes CDR1 MNHEY and CDR2 SVGEGT. CDR3 length: 15 amino acids. V lost 8 bases, J lost 1 base, and 16 bases lay in between. The CDR3 DNA is TGTGCCAGCCGCCCTAGACAAGCTGGCACAGATACGCAGTATTTT. Its translation is CASRPRQAGTDTQYF.

This clonotype was counted a single time. The J gene is TRBJ1-6, the V gene TRBV20-1, with no clear D. V lost 3 bases and J 0 bases, leaving 9 bases between the germline ends. The V gene's germline CDR1 is DFQATT and CDR2 SNEGSKA (reference sequence). CDR3 length: 15 residues. CDR3 DNA: TGCAGTGCTAGTCCCTTGAGCTCCTATAATTCACCCCTCCACTTT. This encodes CSASPLSSYNSPLHF.

As regards this clonotype: Its ends do not fully match the called genes, so a read error is possible. The chain joins TRBV7-7 to TRBJ2-1, with a tentative D call TRBD2 (6 bases). The length of the CDR3 is 14 residues. The V gene's germline CDR1 is SSHAT and CDR2 FNYEAQ (reference sequence). CDR3 nucleotides: TGTGCTAGCAGCTTTTTTGGTCCGGGGGAGCAACAGTTCTTC. This encodes CASSFFGPGEQQFF.

Only one count was recorded for this clonotype. This chain links TRBV5-6 with TRBJ2-3; the D is unclear. Germline V gives CDR1 SGHDT, CDR2 YYEEEE. Trimming shortened V by 1 base and J by 1 base, and 7 bases separated the two germline ends. The CDR3 consists of 14 residues. The CDR3 DNA reads as TGTGCCAGCAGCTTGAAAGGTGGCACAGATACGCAGTATTTT. Its translation: CASSLKGGTDTQYF.

This chain connects TRBV30 to TRBJ2-7; D is undetermined. Germline CDR1 and CDR2: GTSNPN and SVGIG (reference sequence). The CDR3 consists of 11 residues. Trimming shortened V by 0 bases and J by 6 bases, and 6 bases separated the two germline ends. The CDR3 is CAWSVLSEQYF. The DNA for the CDR3 is TGTGCCTGGAGTGTACTTAGCGAGCAGTACTTC.

The chain has TRBV6-5 and TRBJ1-1; the D gene is possibly TRBD1 (5 bases). CDR3 length: 14 amino acids. Trimming pared 2 bases from V and 1 base from J, leaving 8 bases between. Germline assignment: CDR1 MNHEY and CDR2 SVGAGI. CDR3 protein: CASSYLTGNTEAFF. The CDR3 nucleotides are TGTGCCAGCAGTTACCTCACAGGGAACACTGAAGCTTTCTTT.

The chain has TRBV7-6 and TRBJ2-5, with 11 positions matching TRBD1. V shed 4 bases and J 4 bases; nucleotides not matched to a gene: 5. The CDR3 sequence is 15 residues long. Per the germline V gene, CDR1 is SGHVS and CDR2 is FNYEAQ. The CDR3 DNA reads as TGTGCCAGCAGCTCGGACAGGGGGCAGAGAGAGACCCAGTACTTC. Its translation: CASSSDRGQRETQYF.

V usage is TRBV18 and J usage is TRBJ2-1; possibly TRBD1 or TRBD2 for D (6 bases each). V shed 3 bases and J shed 3 bases, with 12 bases lying between them. This CDR3 region has 15 residues. Germline assignment: CDR1 KGHSH and CDR2 LQKENI. Here the CDR3 reads CASSPQGGIYNEQFF. CDR3 coding DNA: TGTGCCAGCTCACCCCAAGGGGGGATCTACAATGAGCAGTTCTTC.

J is TRBJ2-7 and V is TRBV9; D remains ambiguous. Germline-derived CDR1 and CDR2 are SGDLS and YYNGEE. CDR3 length: 13 amino acids. Deletions cut 0 bases from V and 5 bases from J, with 9 bases between. The CDR3 sequence: CASSVDSRNEQYF. The CDR3 DNA follows: TGTGCCAGCAGCGTAGACTCACGAAACGAGCAGTACTTC.

V gene TRBV6-5 combines with J gene TRBJ2-3; D gene unclear. V was trimmed by 0 bases and J by 5 bases, leaving 12 bases between them. Germline CDR1 and CDR2: MNHEY and SVGAGI. There are 15 residues in the CDR3. The CDR3 bases are TGTGCCAGCAGTTACTCTGGACCCGCGAGAGATACGCAGTATTTT. It specifies CASSYSGPARDTQYF.

The CDR3 DNA follows: TGCGCCAGCAGCCAGGTAGGGCGAAAAAATGAGCAGTTCTTC. Amino acids: CASSQVGRKNEQFF. J is TRBJ2-1 and V is TRBV4-3; D unclear. The CDR3 is made up of 14 amino acids. Trimming took off 3 bases at V and 7 bases at J, with 13 bases between the two ends. The germline gives CDR1 LGHNA, CDR2 YSLEER.

The V call is TRBV13, the J call TRBJ1-1; the match to TRBD1 covers 8 bases. CDR1 and CDR2 from the germline V gene are PRHDT and FYEKMQ (reference sequence). This CDR3 region has 13 residues. V shed 4 bases and J 12 bases; nucleotides not matched to a gene: 10. This CDR3 is CASSSTRQGRSFF. CDR3 coding DNA: TGTGCCAGCAGCTCAACCAGACAGGGGAGATCTTTCTTT. Drawing the rest from reference TRBV13 and TRBJ1-1, the complete variable domain is AAGVIQSPRHLIKEKRETATLKCYPIPRHDTVYWYQQGPGQDPQFLISFYEKMQSDKGSIPDRFSAQQFSDYHSELNMSSLELGDSALYFCASSSTRQGRSFFGQGTRLTVV.

The J gene is TRBJ1-2, the V gene TRBV11-2, with D possibly TRBD1 on 5 matching bases. This CDR3 contains 15 residues. Trimming shortened V by 1 base and J by 4 bases, and 13 bases separated the two germline ends. Germline V lookup: CDR1 SGHAT, CDR2 FQNNGV. The CDR3 DNA sequence: TGTGCCAGCAGCTTAGTCGACAGTCCTCCCTATGGCTACACCTTC. Translating it yields CASSLVDSPPYGYTF.

V and J are TRBV5-1 and TRBJ2-3, with 11 bases fitting TRBD2. CDR1 is SGHRS, CDR2 YFSETQ, per germline. Losses at the gene ends were 3 bases for V and 5 bases for J; bases not matched to a gene: 11. This CDR3 spans 17 amino acids. CDR3 DNA: TGCGCCAGCAGCTCGGACCTTAGCGGGGGGGCCATAGATACGCAGTATTTT. This gives the protein CASSSDLSGGAIDTQYF.

The genes are TRBV27 and TRBJ2-1; 8 bases are a match to TRBD2. Germline V gene lookup returns CDR1 MNHEY and CDR2 SMNVEV (reference sequence). J gave up 3 bases and V 6 bases, and 13 bases lay outside the gene matches. The length of the CDR3 is 17 residues. The CDR3 region is CASSFPPWAGGYNEQFF. The CDR3 DNA reads TGTGCCAGCAGCTTTCCCCCCTGGGCGGGAGGCTACAATGAGCAGTTCTTC.